This TCR beta chain was recorded in a study of identical twins. General study findings and limits: Monozygotic twins shared more out-of-frame TCR alpha than recombination models predicted.

This clonotype was seen ten or more times. Its antigen is not known. Sequence at one end of the junction differs from germline and may be a read error. TCRdb re-analysed the 5' RACE reads in MiXCR, keeping a single row per CDR3 protein. Of hundreds of thousands of distinct CDR3 sequences in the sample, roughly 7.1% are singletons; the top ten hold around 1.6%. The germline V gene encodes CDR1 SGHRS and CDR2 YFSETQ. The length of the CDR3 is 14 residues. The data were also submitted as part of a second study, on yellow fever vaccine responses in identical twins.

The receptor's source is a woman aged 18-35 years in good health. The sample taken for sequencing was PBMCs. J is TRBJ2-5 and V is TRBV5-1, with D perhaps TRBD1 or TRBD2 (5 bases each). CDR3 region: CASSLGAGQETQYF. The CDR3 DNA reads TGTGCCAGCAGCTTAGGGGCGGGTCAAGAGACCCAGTACTTC.